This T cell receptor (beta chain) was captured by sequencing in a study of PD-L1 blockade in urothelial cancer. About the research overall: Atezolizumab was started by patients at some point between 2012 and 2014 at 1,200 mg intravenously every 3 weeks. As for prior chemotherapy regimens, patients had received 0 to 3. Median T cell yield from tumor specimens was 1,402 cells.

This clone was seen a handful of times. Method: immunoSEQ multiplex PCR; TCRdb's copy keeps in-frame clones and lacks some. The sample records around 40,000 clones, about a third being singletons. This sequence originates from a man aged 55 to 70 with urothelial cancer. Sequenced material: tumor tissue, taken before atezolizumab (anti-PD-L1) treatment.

The DNA of the CDR3 is TGTGCCAGCAGCGTAGGAACAGGTGATTATGGCTACACCTTC. Protein product: CASSVGTGDYGYTF. This chain uses TRBV9 with TRBJ1-2; D is possibly TRBD1 (5 bases). CDR1 is SGDLS and CDR2 is YYNGEE in the germline V gene. V lost 0 bases and J lost 5, with 11 bases in between. The CDR3 covers 14 residues.